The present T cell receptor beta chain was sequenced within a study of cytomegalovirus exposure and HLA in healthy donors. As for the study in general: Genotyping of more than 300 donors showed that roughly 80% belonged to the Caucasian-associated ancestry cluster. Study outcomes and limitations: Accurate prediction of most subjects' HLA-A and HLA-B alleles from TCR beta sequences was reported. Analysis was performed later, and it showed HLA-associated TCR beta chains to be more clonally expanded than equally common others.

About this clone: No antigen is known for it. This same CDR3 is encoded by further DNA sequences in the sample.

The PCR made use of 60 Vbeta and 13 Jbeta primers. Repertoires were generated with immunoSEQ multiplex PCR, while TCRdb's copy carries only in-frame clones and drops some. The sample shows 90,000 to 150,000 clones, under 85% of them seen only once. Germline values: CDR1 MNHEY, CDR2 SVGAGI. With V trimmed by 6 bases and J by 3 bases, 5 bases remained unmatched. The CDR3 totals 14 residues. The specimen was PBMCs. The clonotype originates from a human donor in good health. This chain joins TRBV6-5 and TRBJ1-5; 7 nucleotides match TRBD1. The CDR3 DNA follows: TGTGCCAGCAGCCAGGGACAGACCAATCAGCCCCAGCATTTT. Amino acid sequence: CASSQGQTNQPQHF.